What follows are 30 T cell receptor beta chains derived from one specimen sequenced in a study of memory CD4+ T cells and cytomegalovirus serostatus. Single viable CD3+CD4+CD8-CD45RO+ cells were sorted as the memory CD4+ T cells. This table comes from immunoSEQ multiplex PCR, and its TCRdb copy is limited to in-frame clones, with some not included. The table includes about 56,000 clones, over 80% detected once. The source material was memory CD4+ T cells from blood. These receptors were taken from an adult in good health and CMV-seronegative.

The J gene is TRBJ1-5, the V gene TRBV27; 9 bases are shared with TRBD1. V lost 2 bases, J lost 3 bases, and 2 bases stayed unmatched. In germline, CDR1 is MNHEY, CDR2 SMNVEV (reference sequence). CDR3 size: 15 residues. The CDR3: CASSLTGGNNQPQHF. CDR3 bases: TGTGCCAGCAGTTTAACAGGGGGCAACAATCAGCCCCAGCATTTT.

The V call is TRBV7-2, the J call TRBJ1-3, with a possible D match to TRBD1 (6 bases). The V gene's germline CDR1 is SGHTA and CDR2 FQGNSA. The V end was cut by 3 bases, the J end by 2 bases, with 8 bases between. CDR3 size: 14 residues. CDR3 DNA: TGTGCCAGCAGCTTTGGGGGCCCTGGAAACACCATATATTTT. Residues: CASSFGGPGNTIYF.

The chain couples TRBV28 to TRBJ1-5; 11 nucleotides match TRBD1. Trimming removed 6 bases from V and 2 bases from J; junction bases left unmatched: 6. The germline V gene encodes CDR1 MDHEN and CDR2 SYDVKM. The CDR3 is made up of 16 amino acids. The CDR3 here is CASRSGQGVRNQPQHF. As DNA, the CDR3 is TGTGCCAGCAGATCGGGACAGGGGGTCCGCAATCAGCCCCAGCATTTT.

The chain is built from TRBV10-3 and TRBJ1-2, with TRBD1 matching 8 bases. Germline lookup yields CDR1 ENHRY and CDR2 SYGVKD. The ends lost 1 base at V and 5 bases at J; junction bases unmatched: 3. The CDR3 extends over 14 amino acids. CDR3 DNA sequence: TGTGCCATCAGTGAGTTAAGACAGGGGTATGGCTACACCTTC. Protein sequence: CAISELRQGYGYTF.

The chain has TRBV29-1 and TRBJ2-1, with D possibly being TRBD1 (6 bases). The CDR3 is 13 amino acids. The germline V gene encodes CDR1 SQVTM and CDR2 ANQGSEA. The ends were cut back, 8 bases at V and 5 bases at J, with 16 bases in the middle. CDR3 DNA: TGCAGCTGCTCTACCGGGACACACAATGAGCAGTTCTTC. Encoded protein: CSCSTGTHNEQFF.

The rearrangement joins TRBV27 to TRBJ2-2; 8 bases are a match to TRBD2. V was clipped by 5 bases and J by 7 bases; unmatched bases: 15. The germline V gene encodes CDR1 MNHEY and CDR2 SMNVEV (reference sequence). The CDR3 covers 17 residues. The CDR3, as DNA: TGTGCCAGCAGTCCAAGGCCCCTCCCCGGGGGGGTCGGGGAGCTGTTTTTT. Its translation: CASSPRPLPGGVGELFF.

The chain employs TRBV19 and TRBJ1-2; no clear D. The CDR3 sequence is 15 residues long. Germline V gives CDR1 LNHDA, CDR2 SQIVND (reference sequence). The V and J ends lost 5 bases and 6 bases respectively, with 19 bases between them. The CDR3 DNA reads TGTGCCAGTAGTGCGGAGCCACCCGGCTATCATGGCTACACCTTC. Protein sequence: CASSAEPPGYHGYTF.

The chain joins TRBV19 to TRBJ1-2, with a weak D call TRBD1 (6 bases). Germline CDR1 reads LNHDA; CDR2 reads SQIVND (reference sequence). V shed 4 bases and J shed 0 bases, with 15 bases lying between them. CDR3 length: 16 amino acids. CDR3 protein: CASSKNYRVTNYGYTF. CDR3 DNA sequence: TGTGCCAGTAGTAAAAATTACAGGGTAACTAACTATGGCTACACCTTC.

The V and J genes are TRBV28 and TRBJ1-2; D is unclear. Per germline, CDR1 MDHEN and CDR2 SYDVKM. The V gene lost 6 bases and the J gene lost 5 bases, with 16 bases spanning the gap. The CDR3 contains 14 residues. For the CDR3, the DNA is TGTGCCAGCAGCCCTAGGACTCTTGGGTATGGCTACACCTTC. This sequence encodes CASSPRTLGYGYTF.

The chain carries TRBV4-3 and TRBJ1-6; 7 nucleotides agree with TRBD1. Germline lookup yields CDR1 LGHNA and CDR2 YSLEER. V trimming: 2 bases; J trimming: 6 bases; junction bases outside the gene matches: 1. The CDR3 covers 14 residues. The CDR3 DNA is TGCGCCAGCAGCCAATGGGACAGTAATTCACCCCTCCACTTT. Translating it yields CASSQWDSNSPLHF.

The gene calls are TRBV6-1 and TRBJ1-2; 9 nucleotides line up with TRBD1. V lost 4 bases and J lost 5; bases outside the gene matches: 14. Per the germline V gene, CDR1 is MNHNS and CDR2 is SASEGT. The CDR3 has 17 amino acids. The CDR3, as DNA: TGTGCCAGCAGTGCGCGTATGGGACAGGGCGGGTATTATGGCTACACCTTC. It specifies CASSARMGQGGYYGYTF.

V is TRBV18 and J is TRBJ1-1, with a possible D match to TRBD1 (5 bases). Per germline, CDR1 KGHSH and CDR2 LQKENI. The CDR3 sequence is 13 residues long. V was cut by 8 bases and J by 0 bases, with 10 bases left in between. The CDR3 here is CASRGGMNTEAFF. The DNA of the CDR3 is TGTGCCAGCCGGGGGGGGATGAACACTGAAGCTTTCTTT.

Here the CDR3 reads CASSEKSSTDTQYF. CDR3 DNA: TGTGCCAGCAGTGAAAAATCTAGCACAGATACGCAGTATTTT. The V and J genes are TRBV2 and TRBJ2-3; no reliable D call. The V gene lost 2 bases and the J gene lost 0 bases, with 6 bases spanning the gap. Looked up from germline, CDR1 is SNHLY and CDR2 is FYNNEI. The CDR3 extends over 14 amino acids.

With regard to this clone: Other DNA sequences in this sample translate to the same CDR3. CDR3 sequence (DNA): TGTGCCAGCAGTTACTCGGGGGCAAGCTCCTACAATGAGCAGTTCTTC. The encoded protein is CASSYSGASSYNEQFF. The rearrangement links TRBV6-5 to TRBJ2-1; D possibly corresponds to TRBD1 (6 bases). Germline V CDR1 and CDR2: MNHEY, SVGAGI. CDR3 length: 16 amino acids. V shed 0 bases and J shed 0 bases, with 9 bases lying between them.

This clone was recorded a few times. The chain joins TRBV5-1 to TRBJ2-7, with D hard to call. V was cut by 6 bases and J by 5 bases, with 6 bases left in between. CDR3 size: 10 residues. Germline V gene sequence: CDR1 SGHRS, CDR2 YFSETQ. As DNA, the CDR3 is TGCGCCAGCACGAAGGACGAGCAGTACTTC. Encoded protein: CASTKDEQYF.

This rearrangement joins TRBV7-9 to TRBJ2-7, with D unresolved. This CDR3 is built from 12 residues. The germline V and J ends were trimmed by 5 bases and 2 bases, with 7 bases remaining between them. CDR1 is SEHNR, CDR2 FQNEAQ, per germline (reference sequence). The CDR3 sequence is CASSRTTYEQYF. In DNA, the CDR3 is TGTGCCAGCAGCCGGACGACCTACGAGCAGTACTTC. The full variable domain, completed using reference TRBV7-9 and TRBJ2-7, is DTGVSQNPRHKITKRGQNVTFRCDPISEHNRLYWYRQTLGQGPEFLTYFQNEAQLEKSRLLSDRFSAERPKGSFSTLEIQRTEQGDSAMYLCASSRTTYEQYFGPGTRLTVT.

The V call is TRBV5-1, the J call TRBJ2-2; tentatively, D is TRBD1 or TRBD2 (5 bases each). This CDR3 comprises 14 residues. Trimming shortened V by 4 bases and J by 5 bases, and 12 bases separated the two germline ends. Germline CDR1 and CDR2: SGHRS and YFSETQ. CDR3 DNA sequence: TGCGCCAGCAGCCAGGGTTGGGAGACCGGGGAGCTGTTTTTT. Translation: CASSQGWETGELFF.

The chain couples TRBV7-9 to TRBJ1-2; maybe TRBD1 (5 bases). The ends were cut back, 5 bases at V and 0 bases at J, with 10 bases in the middle. Germline CDR1 reads SEHNR; CDR2 reads FQNEAQ (reference sequence). CDR3 length: 14 amino acids. The CDR3 loop reads CASSPRQTNYGYTF. The CDR3 DNA reads TGTGCCAGCAGCCCTCGACAGACTAACTATGGCTACACCTTC.

This chain joins TRBV10-2 and TRBJ1-6; no reliable D call. The CDR3 loop spans 13 amino acids. The germline V gene encodes CDR1 WSHSY and CDR2 SAAADI. The V end was cut by 2 bases, the J end by 10 bases, with 9 bases between. Written as DNA, the CDR3 is TGCGCCAGCAGTGAGCCAGGTTTCTCACCCCTCCACTTT. Encoded protein: CASSEPGFSPLHF.

V usage is TRBV7-6 and J usage is TRBJ2-3; D call uncertain. Germline V gene data show CDR1 as SGHVS and CDR2 as FNYEAQ. There are 13 residues in the CDR3. The V end was cut by 5 bases, the J end by 4 bases, with 10 bases between. CDR3 nucleotide sequence: TGTGCCAGCAGCGCGCGAGCTGCAGATACGCAGTATTTT. This codes for CASSARAADTQYF.

The J gene is TRBJ1-6, the V gene TRBV30; D uncertain. The CDR3 consists of 13 residues. Trimming stripped 0 bases from V and 6 bases from J, with 6 bases between. From germline, CDR1 is GTSNPN and CDR2 SVGIG (reference sequence). The CDR3 DNA reads as TGTGCCTGGAGTGTAACGTTTAATTCACCCCTCCACTTT. This codes for CAWSVTFNSPLHF. Drawing the rest from reference TRBV30 and TRBJ1-6, the complete variable domain is SQTIHQWPATLVQPVGSPLSLECTVEGTSNPNLYWYRQAAGRGLQLLFYSVGIGQISSEVPQNLSASRPQDRQFILSSKKLLLSDSGFYLCAWSVTFNSPLHFGNGTRLTVT.

The V call is TRBV2, the J call TRBJ1-3, with D perhaps TRBD1 (5 bases). Per the germline V gene, CDR1 is SNHLY and CDR2 is FYNNEI. The CDR3 sequence is 14 residues long. V lost 8 bases, J lost 1 base, and 12 bases lay in between. As DNA, the CDR3 is TGTGCCAGCGGATTGGGGGGATCTGGAAACACCATATATTTT. Protein sequence: CASGLGGSGNTIYF.

This chain uses TRBV5-8 with TRBJ2-3; no reliable D call. CDR3 length: 16 amino acids. Trimming cost V 5 bases and J 0 bases, with 16 bases left between them. Germline V gives CDR1 SGHTS, CDR2 YDEGEE. The CDR3 is CASRRRVFTSTDTQYF. Here the CDR3 DNA reads TGTGCCAGCAGGCGCCGGGTCTTTACTAGCACAGATACGCAGTATTTT.

Comments on this clone: The junction and the germline gene differ at one end; a read error may be behind it. This CDR3 is also generated by other DNA sequences in the sample. The V gene is TRBV7-7, the J gene TRBJ2-2; D is ambiguous. CDR1 and CDR2 from the germline V gene are SSHAT and FNYEAQ (reference sequence). The CDR3 sequence is 12 residues long. This CDR3 is CASSVSAGELFF. CDR3 DNA sequence: TGTGCTAGCAGCGTGAGTGCCGGGGAGCTGTTTTTT.

This chain links TRBV5-1 with TRBJ1-2; the match to TRBD1 covers 8 bases. CDR1 is SGHRS and CDR2 is YFSETQ in the germline V gene. V lost 3 bases and J lost 3; bases outside the gene matches: 10. The CDR3 consists of 16 residues. DNA of the CDR3: TGCGCCAGCAGCTCCGGCCCGACAGGGGCGGACTATGGCTACACCTTC. This encodes CASSSGPTGADYGYTF. Using reference TRBV5-1 and TRBJ1-2 for the parts outside the CDR3, the full variable domain is KAGVTQTPRYLIKTRGQQVTLSCSPISGHRSVSWYQQTPGQGLQFLFEYFSETQRNKGNFPGRFSGRQFSNSRSEMNVSTLELGDSALYLCASSSGPTGADYGYTFGSGTRLTVV.

CDR3 sequence reads: CASSLGERETQYF. Written as DNA, the CDR3 is TGTGCCAGCAGCTTAGGTGAACGGGAGACCCAGTACTTC. The genes are TRBV7-6 and TRBJ2-5, with D unresolved. V lost 1 base to trimming and J lost 5 bases, with 8 bases between them. Germline V CDR1 and CDR2: SGHVS, FNYEAQ. This CDR3 comprises 13 residues.

This clone was seen once. This chain links TRBV5-4 with TRBJ1-2, with a possible D match to TRBD1 (5 bases). Germline-derived CDR1 and CDR2 are SGHNT and YYREEE (reference sequence). V dropped 5 bases and J dropped 5 bases, with 16 bases sitting between them. The CDR3 spans 14 residues. CDR3 residues: CASRSAGTRYGYTF. CDR3 sequence (DNA): TGTGCCAGCAGGTCGGCTGGGACGCGTTATGGCTACACCTTC.

The chain links TRBV6-1 to TRBJ1-3; TRBD1 is a possible D gene (6 bases). V was cut by 6 bases and J by 0 bases, with 12 bases left in between. This CDR3 is 15 amino acids long. Per germline, CDR1 MNHNS and CDR2 SASEGT. DNA of the CDR3: TGTGCCAGCAGCTTTCGGACAGCCTCTGGAAACACCATATATTTT. Its translation: CASSFRTASGNTIYF.

The V call is TRBV19, the J call TRBJ1-4; a weak D match, TRBD1 (5 bases). V was trimmed by 5 bases and J by 0 bases, leaving 19 bases between them. The CDR3 has 18 residues. Germline assignment: CDR1 LNHDA and CDR2 SQIVND (reference sequence). The DNA for the CDR3 is TGTGCCAGTAGTCCAACTCCGACAGCTCTTGCAACTAATGAAAAACTGTTTTTT. Translating it yields CASSPTPTALATNEKLFF. Supplemented by reference TRBV19 and TRBJ1-4, the full variable domain reads DGGITQSPKYLFRKEGQNVTLSCEQNLNHDAMYWYRQDPGQGLRLIYYSQIVNDFQKGDIAEGYSVSREKKESFPLTVTSAQKNPTAFYLCASSPTPTALATNEKLFFGSGTQLSVL.

The chain has TRBV30 and TRBJ1-1; D is uncertain. CDR1 is GTSNPN, CDR2 SVGIG, per germline (reference sequence). This CDR3 contains 12 residues. V was trimmed by 5 bases and J by 3 bases, leaving 10 bases between them. This chain's CDR3 is CAWRPMDTEAFF. The CDR3, as DNA: TGTGCCTGGCGTCCAATGGACACTGAAGCTTTCTTT. The full variable domain, rest sourced from reference TRBV30 and TRBJ1-1, is SQTIHQWPATLVQPVGSPLSLECTVEGTSNPNLYWYRQAAGRGLQLLFYSVGIGQISSEVPQNLSASRPQDRQFILSSKKLLLSDSGFYLCAWRPMDTEAFFGQGTRLTVV.